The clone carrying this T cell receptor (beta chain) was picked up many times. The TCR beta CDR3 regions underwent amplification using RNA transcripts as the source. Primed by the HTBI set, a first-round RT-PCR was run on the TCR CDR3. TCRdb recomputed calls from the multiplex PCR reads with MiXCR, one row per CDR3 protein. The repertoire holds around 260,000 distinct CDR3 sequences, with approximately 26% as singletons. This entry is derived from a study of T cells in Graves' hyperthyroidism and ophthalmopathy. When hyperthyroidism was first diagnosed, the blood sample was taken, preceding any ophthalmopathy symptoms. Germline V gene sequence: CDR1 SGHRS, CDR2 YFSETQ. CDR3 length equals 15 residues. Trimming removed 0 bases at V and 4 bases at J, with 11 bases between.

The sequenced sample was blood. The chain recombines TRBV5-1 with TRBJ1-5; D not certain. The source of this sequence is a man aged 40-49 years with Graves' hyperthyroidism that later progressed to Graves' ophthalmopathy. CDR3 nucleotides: TGCGCCAGCAGCTTGGGCGGATTTGCGAATCAGCCCCAGCATTTT. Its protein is CASSLGGFANQPQHF.